These T cell receptor beta chains were read from a single sample in a study of early T cells in non-severe SARS-CoV-2 infection. TCRdb redid the calling of the 5' RACE reads with MiXCR, one entry per CDR3 protein. The sample gives tens of thousands of distinct CDR3 sequences, roughly 5% of which show up once; 5.4% is in the top ten. The material sequenced was whole blood, taken at baseline. All receptors come from an adult who was a healthcare worker with PCR-confirmed SARS-CoV-2 infection or an uninfected control (not recorded which). CDR3s leave out the opening cysteine and the closing phenylalanine or tryptophan. D genes are given only for firm matches. Clone size appears in some rows only: once, few, many, or a class for an expanded clone.

>TRBJ1-1|many|TRBV29-1|NA
SVVRTMNTEAF
>TRBJ2-2|many|TRBV7-3|NA
ASSLSGAGELF
>TRBJ2-1|NA|TRBV27|NA
ASNSQGPFYNEQF
>TRBJ2-1|many|TRBV10-3|NA
AISMYNEQF
>TRBJ2-1|many|TRBV3-1|NA
ASSPLGYEQF
>TRBJ1-2|few|TRBV27|NA
ASSPSSVFGYT
>TRBJ2-5|many|TRBV7-9|TRBD1
ASNPTGWQETQY
>TRBJ1-2|many|TRBV2|TRBD1
ASSLRDREYGYT
>TRBJ1-1|NA|TRBV29-1|NA
SVERDIPAEAF
>TRBJ2-1|many|TRBV11-2|NA
ASSDMGFRTV
>TRBJ2-3|many|TRBV27|NA
ASSHTSTDTQY
>TRBJ2-4|NA|TRBV29-1|NA
SVWGRRGIQY
>TRBJ2-1|medium-sized|TRBV5-8|NA
ASSLSTGRSYNEQF
>TRBJ2-5|many|TRBV11-2|NA
ASSLGVGVAEETQY
>TRBJ2-1|many|TRBV15|NA
ATSREGDRPQF
>TRBJ1-4|many|TRBV12-3/TRBV12-4|TRBD1
ASRDRLHPEKLF
>TRBJ1-5|many|TRBV27|NA
ASSLGGVHQPQH
>TRBJ2-5|many|TRBV7-3|NA
ASSPTGKETQY
>TRBJ1-3|many|TRBV14|NA
ASSRQPAGISGNTIY
>TRBJ2-5|few|TRBV28|NA
ASRGMGQQETQY
>TRBJ1-1|many|TRBV10-1|TRBD1
ASREDREGNTEAF
>TRBJ2-1|many|TRBV2|NA
ASRLDMYEQF
>TRBJ1-2|NA|TRBV14|TRBD1
ASSPDRGLAYT
>TRBJ2-4|few|TRBV19|NA
ASSIAGFESIQY
>TRBJ2-3|many|TRBV20-1|NA
SASREVADSSFIEY
>TRBJ2-1|many|TRBV27|NA
ASSLSTGASYNEQF
>TRBJ1-1|many|TRBV10-2|NA
ASSESDQAF
>TRBJ2-1|NA|TRBV6-1|TRBD2
ASTALAGGRLSSYNEQF
>TRBJ2-1|many|TRBV30|TRBD1
AWRPVDRDYNEQF
>TRBJ2-7|few|TRBV7-9|TRBD1
ASRSDRTYEQY
>TRBJ2-1|many|TRBV2|TRBD1
ASRTGTGTMYNEQF
>TRBJ2-5|many|TRBV29-1|NA
SAGTAQETQY
>TRBJ1-1|many|TRBV19|NA
ASSRVSGNTEAF
>TRBJ2-5|many|TRBV7-3|TRBD1
ASSPMGTGEETQY
>TRBJ2-5|few|TRBV5-6|NA
ASSLYVRVQETQY
>TRBJ2-7|NA|TRBV6-5|TRBD1
ASSYARQGEQY
>TRBJ2-6|NA|TRBV30|NA
AWSVPWANVLT
>TRBJ2-7|many|TRBV2|NA
ASRGGSIYEQY
>TRBJ2-1|NA|TRBV12-3/TRBV12-4|NA
ASSPRASDHSYNEQF
>TRBJ1-1|many|TRBV28|NA
ASSWSGMNTEAF
>TRBJ2-5|many|TRBV5-1|NA
ASTLQGTSQETQY
>TRBJ2-2|many|TRBV5-3|NA
ARSPKRGPTGELF
>TRBJ2-2|many|TRBV19|NA
ASSLGGDTGELF
>TRBJ1-2|many|TRBV15|NA
ATSREGDYGYT
>TRBJ2-5|NA|TRBV7-9|NA
ASSLGQGNQETQY
>TRBJ2-5|many|TRBV2|NA
ASTPGPRETQY
>TRBJ2-7|NA|TRBV18|TRBD2
ASSPMLEERERYEQY
>TRBJ2-7|NA|TRBV18|NA
ASSPGSSYEQY
>TRBJ2-7|many|TRBV19|TRBD2
ASSISGSYEQY
>TRBJ2-1|many|TRBV12-3/TRBV12-4|TRBD2
ASSARGRATYNEQF
>TRBJ1-1|many|TRBV2|NA
ASSEMGTPEAF
>TRBJ2-5|many|TRBV21-1|NA
ASSPRTGWEQETQY
>TRBJ2-1|many|TRBV20-1|NA
SARTSIPSYNEQF
>TRBJ1-1|many|TRBV29-1|NA
SVESGGTEAF
>TRBJ2-5|many|TRBV5-1|TRBD2
ASSPTTGLGQETQY
>TRBJ2-7|NA|TRBV28|TRBD2
ASSPGGAGALYEQY
>TRBJ1-2|NA|TRBV6-6|TRBD1
ASSSRTGVVDYGYT